The entry that follows covers one TCR beta chain sequence. Antigen specificity is unknown. Produced via immunoSEQ multiplex PCR; TCRdb's table is partial and in-frame only. The sample consists of 5,000 to 6,500 clones, about 64% of them appearing once. Naive CD45RA+ and memory CD45RO+ CD4+ or CD8+ T cells were FACS-sorted. This entry comes from a study of regulatory dendritic cells for organ transplantation. Findings and caveats of the study: Between individuals, the alloreactive memory CD8+ T cell pool differed considerably. Mature dendritic cells appeared to drive more memory CD8+ clonal expansion than regulatory ones. Of resting T cell subsets, memory CD8+ had the most alloreactive clonotypes.

V lost 0 bases and J lost 3, with 10 bases in between. This CDR3 has 15 amino acids. Germline V gene data show CDR1 as LGHNA and CDR2 as YNFKEQ. This TCR derives from a human donor in good health. This sequence joins TRBV4-2 and TRBJ2-3; possible D gene TRBD2, 5 bases. Sequencing was performed on memory CD8+ T cells from blood. Sample subset: CD45RO+ memory T cells. The CDR3, as DNA: TGTGCCAGCAGCCAAGATGCTCGGGGAACAGATACGCAGTATTTT. This encodes CASSQDARGTDTQYF.